This TCR beta chain was documented in a study of T cell changes during pregnancy in multiple sclerosis. Trimming pared 3 bases from V and 6 bases from J, leaving 9 bases between. The CDR3 length is 13 residues. Germline V gene lookup returns CDR1 SGDLS and CDR2 YYNGEE. The method was immunoSEQ multiplex PCR; TCRdb's version includes in-frame clones alone and lacks a portion of them. The sample lists about 34,000 clones, 90% seen once, with about 4.3% in the top ten. The V call is TRBV9, the J call TRBJ2-2; TRBD1 might be the D (6 bases). This receptor was identified in a female donor with multiple sclerosis, enrolled in a pregnancy study. Specimen: CD8+ T cells from peripheral blood mononuclear cells, collected after pregnancy. The CDR3 DNA sequence: TGTGCCAGCAGCGCAGGGGTTTCCGGGGAGCTGTTTTTT. Translating it yields CASSAGVSGELFF.